This T cell receptor beta chain was captured in a study of siplizumab effects on memory and regulatory T cells. Overall study findings and caveats: Unstimulated naive T cells seemed to show more diversity than memory cells did, and they also seemed to be among the major contributors to the alloresponse. Siplizumab significantly decreased alloreactive sequences from unstimulated CD4+ memory cells. The authors could not assign a naive or memory phenotype to roughly 80-96% of proliferating CD4+ or CD8+ clones.

Germline V gives CDR1 MNHEY, CDR2 SVGAGI. Trimming removed 7 bases from V and 4 bases from J, with 10 bases in between. This CDR3 contains 12 residues. Clones were sequenced by immunoSEQ multiplex PCR, and TCRdb holds only the in-frame ones, with some missing. The repertoire includes roughly 120,000 clones, approximately 90% of them detected once, and more than 0.65% sits in the top ten. Comments on this clone: The antigen is unknown.

Sequencing was performed on Tregs sorted from blood. The sequence came from a human donor in good health. The chain recombines TRBV6-5 with TRBJ1-2; possibly TRBD1 for D (5 bases). CDR3 region: CASTERGYGYTF. CDR3 nucleotides: TGTGCCAGCACCGAGAGGGGCTATGGCTACACCTTC.